Listed here are 14 T cell receptor beta chains from one sample, sequenced in a study of T-cell memory formation after mild COVID-19. Via MiXCR, TCRdb re-called the 5' RACE reads, giving one row per CDR3 protein. The table records approximately 570,000 distinct CDR3 sequences, more than 15% of them present only once. The specimen sequenced was PBMCs or a T cell subset sorted from them (not recorded which). The receptor set was obtained from an adult woman who had mild COVID-19 (a few samples of this study predate the infection). Cell type and time point are not known.

The J gene is TRBJ1-4, the V gene TRBV12-3 or TRBV12-4, with 9 bases aligning to TRBD1. V shed 1 base, J shed 8 bases, and the junction held 5 bases outside the gene matches. This CDR3 region has 15 residues. CDR3 protein: CASSLGDRGREKLFF. CDR3 bases: TGTGCCAGCAGTTTAGGAGACAGGGGGAGGGAAAAACTGTTTTTT.

The V gene is TRBV4-1, the J gene TRBJ1-1; no clear D gene. V lost 1 base to trimming and J lost 0 bases, with 6 bases between them. CDR3 length: 14 amino acids. Looked up from germline, CDR1 is MGHRA and CDR2 is YSYEKL. The CDR3 region is CASSQVAVNTEAFF. Written as DNA, the CDR3 is TGCGCCAGCAGCCAAGTGGCAGTGAACACTGAAGCTTTCTTT.

The chain links TRBV3-1 to TRBJ1-5; unclear D gene. V shed 4 bases and J shed 3 bases, with 10 bases lying between them. CDR1 and CDR2 (germline): LGHDT, YNNKEL (reference sequence). The CDR3 is 14 residues long. The CDR3 sequence: CASSPRFNNQPQHF. Written as DNA, the CDR3 is TGTGCCAGCAGCCCTCGATTCAACAATCAGCCCCAGCATTTT.

This clonotype occurred a few times. The J gene is TRBJ2-1, the V gene TRBV6-5; D is perhaps TRBD2 (5 bases). Germline V CDR1 and CDR2: MNHEY, SVGAGI. CDR3 length: 10 amino acids. V was shortened by 9 bases and J by 14 bases, with 14 bases between the two germline ends. The CDR3 loop is CASAVTEEFF. In DNA, the CDR3 is TGTGCCAGTGCCGTAACGGAGGAGTTCTTC.

This clonotype was counted between two and nine times. The genes are TRBV5-6 and TRBJ2-1, with 13 positions matching TRBD2. Germline V CDR1 and CDR2: SGHDT, YYEEEE. There are 16 residues in the CDR3. The trim removed 4 bases at V and 7 bases at J, leaving 8 bases unmatched. The CDR3 coding sequence is TGTGCCAGCAGCCTGCCACTAGCGGGGGGGCATAATGAGCAGTTCTTC. Its translation: CASSLPLAGGHNEQFF. Based on the CDR3 plus reference TRBV5-6 and TRBJ2-1, the full variable domain is DAGVTQSPTHLIKTRGQQVTLRCSPKSGHDTVSWYQQALGQGPQFIFQYYEEEERQRGNFPDRFSGHQFPNYSSELNVNALLLGDSALYLCASSLPLAGGHNEQFFGPGTRLTVL.

The sample holds a few counts of this clonotype. The chain links TRBV4-2 to TRBJ2-1; unclear D gene. Trimming took off 0 bases at V and 0 bases at J, with 9 bases between the two ends. The CDR3 is made up of 16 amino acids. CDR1 is LGHNA, CDR2 YNFKEQ, per germline. The CDR3 region has the DNA TGTGCCAGCAGCCAAGATGGGTCCGACTCCTACAATGAGCAGTTCTTC. Amino acids: CASSQDGSDSYNEQFF.

V usage is TRBV7-6 and J usage is TRBJ2-5, with D tentatively TRBD2 (6 bases). Germline CDR1 and CDR2: SGHVS and FNYEAQ. Trimming shortened V by 0 bases and J by 1 base, and 9 bases separated the two germline ends. This CDR3 is built from 15 residues. The CDR3 reads CASSLALLAQETQYF. Here the CDR3 DNA reads TGTGCCAGCAGCTTAGCGCTACTAGCCCAAGAGACCCAGTACTTC.

The DNA of the CDR3 is TGTGCCAGCAGTTTCGCTCGCGGGGGAGATACGCAGTATTTT. This gives the protein CASSFARGGDTQYF. This chain links TRBV6-5 with TRBJ2-3; 7 nucleotides agree with TRBD2. The trim removed 4 bases at V and 5 bases at J, leaving 6 bases unmatched. Germline V CDR1 and CDR2: MNHEY, SVGAGI. The CDR3 sequence is 14 residues long.

For this clonotype: A single base separates this from a much larger clone, so it may be a read error. This chain connects TRBV2 to TRBJ2-1, with D unresolved. CDR3 length equals 15 residues. Germline lookup yields CDR1 SNHLY and CDR2 FYNNEI. In DNA, the CDR3 is TGTGACAGCATAGGCGAGAGATCTTCCTACAATGAGCAGTTCTTC. This sequence encodes CDSIGERSSYNEQFF.

V usage is TRBV4-1 and J usage is TRBJ2-7; maybe TRBD1 (5 bases). This CDR3 has 12 amino acids. Per the germline V gene, CDR1 is MGHRA and CDR2 is YSYEKL. Trimming removed 0 bases at V and 6 bases at J, with 6 bases between. CDR3 in DNA: TGCGCCAGCAGCCAAGATCAGGGCGAGCAGTACTTC. This sequence encodes CASSQDQGEQYF.

The J gene is TRBJ1-2, the V gene TRBV12-3 or TRBV12-4; TRBD1 matches 9 bases. J was trimmed by 2 bases and V by 6 bases; bases with no gene match: 13. This CDR3 spans 17 amino acids. CDR3: CASRTQGARGLNYGYTF. CDR3 bases: TGTGCCAGCAGGACACAGGGGGCGAGGGGACTAAACTATGGCTACACCTTC.

In this sample, this clonotype turned up a few times. The gene calls are TRBV12-5 and TRBJ1-5; D unresolved. Germline-derived CDR1 and CDR2 are LGHNT and FRNRAP. The V end lost 0 bases, the J end lost 9 bases, and 18 bases lay between the germline ends. CDR3 size: 16 residues. For the CDR3, the DNA is TGTGCTAGTGGTTTGGTAAAGCTCCCGAAGCAGCGGCCCCAGCATTTT. It yields the protein CASGLVKLPKQRPQHF.

The gene calls are TRBV12-3 or TRBV12-4 and TRBJ2-7; D unclear. Trimming shortened V by 3 bases and J by 6 bases, and 12 bases separated the two germline ends. This CDR3 region has 13 residues. In DNA, the CDR3 is TGTGCCAGCAGTTTTGGGCGGCAGTTCGAGCAGTACTTC. Protein product: CASSFGRQFEQYF.

This clonotype came up a few times. V gene TRBV7-2 combines with J gene TRBJ2-1; tentative D call: TRBD2 (6 bases). This CDR3 contains 15 residues. V lost 7 bases, J lost 7 bases, and 20 bases lay in between. The germline gives CDR1 SGHTA, CDR2 FQGNSA. In DNA form, the CDR3 reads TGTGCCAGCACTTCTCGCGGGGTTGGCGGGAATGAGCAGTTCTTC. Protein sequence: CASTSRGVGGNEQFF.